This T cell receptor (beta chain) was profiled in a study of T cell responses to AZD1222 COVID-19 vaccine. Study information: Pooling covered second doses at about 4 or about 12 weeks.

Per the germline V gene, CDR1 is MNHEY and CDR2 is SVGAGI. Trimming stripped 2 bases from V and 6 bases from J, with 11 bases between. CDR3 length: 14 residues. Measured with immunoSEQ multiplex PCR; TCRdb has only the in-frame clones, and not every one. The top ten hold 3% to 3.5% of the sample, which has 150,000 to 180,000 clones, 88% seen once. The specimen was peripheral blood, collected on day 0 of AZD1222 vaccination. The receptor was derived from an adult in good health. This chain links TRBV6-5 with TRBJ1-5; possibly TRBD1 for D (6 bases). The CDR3 sequence is CASSYGGGSQPQHF. DNA of the CDR3: TGTGCCAGCAGTTACGGGGGGGGCAGTCAGCCCCAGCATTTT.